This T cell receptor beta chain is drawn from a study of T cell responses to AZD1222 COVID-19 vaccine. Study-level points and caveats: The study identified only 6 or 7 AZD1222 recipients as seropositive at baseline. The study reported that nearly half of spike-specific TCRs target unmutated variant regions. It was only after the peak T cell response that any repertoires were sampled. In a largely white British group with more females than males, clonal diversity was possibly underestimated.

V shed 3 bases and J shed 4 bases, with 18 bases lying between them. The CDR3 has 16 residues. Germline V CDR1 and CDR2: DFQATT, SNEGSKA (reference sequence). This table comes from immunoSEQ multiplex PCR, and its TCRdb copy is limited to in-frame clones, with some not included. The sample holds some 150,000 clones, 70% to 90% seen once. A note on this clone: Its antigen is not identified.

The chain recombines TRBV20-1 with TRBJ2-2; TRBD1 is a possible D gene (6 bases). This TCR was sampled from an adult who received the AZD1222 COVID-19 vaccine. Source: peripheral blood, taken 28 days after the second AZD1222 dose. The CDR3 DNA sequence: TGCAGTGCTAGTGCCAGGGGACATCTCATCACCGGGGAGCTGTTTTTT. The encoded protein is CSASARGHLITGELFF.